A selection of T cell receptor beta chains follows, all from one sample in a study of blood T cell repertoires in COVID-19. The protocol was immunoSEQ multiplex PCR, while the TCRdb copy is restricted to in-frame clones and leaves out a portion. The sample shows a few hundred thousand clones, 85% to 90% of them seen only once. Sequenced: peripheral blood. The receptors here all came from a woman aged 25-40 years with COVID-19, enrolled during active disease. Both conserved end residues are part of each CDR3. D genes are given only for firm matches. Some rows have no size entry. The others give once, few or many, or a class for an expanded clone.

D gene: TRBD1
V gene: TRBV18
J gene: TRBJ1-6
clone size: NA
CDR3 DNA: TGTGCCAGCTCACCAAATACTCCAGGGGGATCACCCCTCCACTTT
CDR3 protein: CASSPNTPGGSPLHF

D gene: NA
V gene: TRBV19
J gene: TRBJ2-3
clone size: NA
CDR3 DNA: TGTGCCAGTAGGGGGGGAGTGACCACAGATACGCAGTATTTT
CDR3 protein: CASRGGVTTDTQYF

D gene: NA
V gene: TRBV27
J gene: TRBJ1-1
clone size: NA
CDR3 DNA: TGTGCCAGCAGTTTACCCTCCGGGACTGGGGGCACTGAAGCTTTCTTT
CDR3 protein: CASSLPSGTGGTEAFF

D gene: NA
V gene: TRBV12-5
J gene: TRBJ2-5
clone size: NA
CDR3 DNA: TGTGCTAGTGGTTTGTTCAAAACGAGGACCCAGTACTTC
CDR3 protein: CASGLFKTRTQYF

D gene: NA
V gene: TRBV5-6
J gene: TRBJ1-2
clone size: NA
CDR3 DNA: TGTGCCAGCAGCCCCGGGACTGGCAACTATGGCTACACCTTC
CDR3 protein: CASSPGTGNYGYTF

D gene: TRBD2
V gene: TRBV30
J gene: TRBJ2-1
clone size: NA
CDR3 DNA: TGTGCCCGAACCGGGACTAGCAGTATTGATGAGCAGTTCTTC
CDR3 protein: CARTGTSSIDEQFF

D gene: NA
V gene: TRBV6-5
J gene: TRBJ1-5
clone size: NA
CDR3 DNA: TGTGCCAGCAGTTCACGGGGATATAGCAATCAGCCCCAGCATTTT
CDR3 protein: CASSSRGYSNQPQHF

D gene: TRBD1
V gene: TRBV29-1
J gene: TRBJ1-2
clone size: NA
CDR3 DNA: TGCAGCGTCGCAACAGGGGGCTACTATGGCTACACCTTC
CDR3 protein: CSVATGGYYGYTF

D gene: NA
V gene: TRBV18
J gene: TRBJ1-4
clone size: NA
CDR3 DNA: TGTGCCAGCTCACCAGGGCAGGGGGAAAAACTGTTTTTT
CDR3 protein: CASSPGQGEKLFF

D gene: TRBD1
V gene: TRBV18
J gene: TRBJ1-1
clone size: NA
CDR3 DNA: TGTGCCAGCTCACCGAGGGACAGTGACACTGAAGCTTTCTTT
CDR3 protein: CASSPRDSDTEAFF

D gene: NA
V gene: TRBV4-2
J gene: TRBJ1-5
clone size: NA
CDR3 DNA: TGTGCCAGCAGCCAAGACGCAGGGGCAGGCAATCAGCCCCAGCATTTT
CDR3 protein: CASSQDAGAGNQPQHF

D gene: TRBD2
V gene: TRBV5-4
J gene: TRBJ2-5
clone size: NA
CDR3 DNA: TGTGCCAGCAGCCTCGGGACTAGCGGGACCCAAGAGACCCAGTACTTC
CDR3 protein: CASSLGTSGTQETQYF

D gene: NA
V gene: TRBV5-4
J gene: TRBJ1-2
clone size: NA
CDR3 DNA: TGTGCCAGCAGCGCCGACAGCAACTATGGCTACACCTTC
CDR3 protein: CASSADSNYGYTF

D gene: NA
V gene: TRBV27
J gene: TRBJ2-1
clone size: NA
CDR3 DNA: TGTGCCAGCAGTTGGCGGGATGGCGGGGCCTACAATGAGCAGTTCTTC
CDR3 protein: CASSWRDGGAYNEQFF

D gene: NA
V gene: TRBV10-3
J gene: TRBJ2-3
clone size: NA
CDR3 DNA: TGTGCCATCAGCTCAGGCGAAACTAGCACAGATACGCAGTATTTT
CDR3 protein: CAISSGETSTDTQYF

D gene: NA
V gene: TRBV2
J gene: TRBJ2-1
clone size: NA
CDR3 DNA: TGTGCCAGCAGTGAAGGCGGAGATCTGTTCTTC
CDR3 protein: CASSEGGDLFF

D gene: NA
V gene: TRBV11-2
J gene: TRBJ2-7
clone size: NA
CDR3 DNA: TGTGCCAGCAGCTTAGCCGGGGGCGAGCAGTACTTC
CDR3 protein: CASSLAGGEQYF

D gene: TRBD2
V gene: TRBV4-1
J gene: TRBJ2-3
clone size: NA
CDR3 DNA: TGCGCCAGCAGCCCCCGAGGGACTAGCGGGATCGGGGGTAGCACAGATACGCAGTATTTT
CDR3 protein: CASSPRGTSGIGGSTDTQYF

D gene: NA
V gene: TRBV7-9
J gene: TRBJ1-2
clone size: NA
CDR3 DNA: TGTGCCAGCAGCTTAGGGGCAGGCGGCTACACCTTC
CDR3 protein: CASSLGAGGYTF

D gene: TRBD1
V gene: TRBV28
J gene: TRBJ1-5
clone size: NA
CDR3 DNA: TGTGCCAGCCGTGAGACAGGGGGCAAGAGGCAGCCCCAGCATTTT
CDR3 protein: CASRETGGKRQPQHF

D gene: TRBD2
V gene: TRBV7-9
J gene: TRBJ2-1
clone size: NA
CDR3 DNA: TGTGCCAGCAGCCAGCGCTGGACTAGCGGGAGTAATGAGCAGTTCTTC
CDR3 protein: CASSQRWTSGSNEQFF

D gene: NA
V gene: TRBV24-1
J gene: TRBJ1-4
clone size: NA
CDR3 DNA: TGTGCCACCAGTAGGACACAGGATGAAAAACTGTTTTTT
CDR3 protein: CATSRTQDEKLFF

D gene: TRBD2
V gene: TRBV7-6
J gene: TRBJ2-3
clone size: NA
CDR3 DNA: TGTGCCAGCAGCTTAGAGGTTAGCGGGAGGCCAGATACGCAGTATTTT
CDR3 protein: CASSLEVSGRPDTQYF

D gene: NA
V gene: TRBV21-1
J gene: TRBJ1-1
clone size: NA
CDR3 DNA: TGTGCCAGCAGCAAAAAGACAGGGTTGAACACTGAAGCTTTCTTT
CDR3 protein: CASSKKTGLNTEAFF

D gene: TRBD1
V gene: TRBV19
J gene: TRBJ1-1
clone size: NA
CDR3 DNA: TGTGCCAGTAGTATAGGACAGGGGAACACTGAAGCTTTCTTT
CDR3 protein: CASSIGQGNTEAFF

D gene: NA
V gene: TRBV7-9
J gene: TRBJ1-1
clone size: few
CDR3 DNA: TGTGCCAGCAGCTTAGCGTGGGGGGGCACTGAAGCTTTCTTT
CDR3 protein: CASSLAWGGTEAFF